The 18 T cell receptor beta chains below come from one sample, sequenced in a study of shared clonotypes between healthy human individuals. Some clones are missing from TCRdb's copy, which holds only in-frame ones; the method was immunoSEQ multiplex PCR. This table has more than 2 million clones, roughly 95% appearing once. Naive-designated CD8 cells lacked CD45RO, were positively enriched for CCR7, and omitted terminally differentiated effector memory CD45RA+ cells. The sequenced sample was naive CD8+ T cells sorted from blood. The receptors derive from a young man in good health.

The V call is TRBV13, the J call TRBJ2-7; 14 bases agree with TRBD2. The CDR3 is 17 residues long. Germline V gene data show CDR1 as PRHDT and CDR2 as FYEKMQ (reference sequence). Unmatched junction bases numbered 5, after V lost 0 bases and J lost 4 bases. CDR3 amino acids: CASSLGGTSGSWYEQYF. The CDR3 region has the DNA TGTGCCAGCAGCTTAGGGGGGACTAGCGGGAGTTGGTACGAGCAGTACTTC.

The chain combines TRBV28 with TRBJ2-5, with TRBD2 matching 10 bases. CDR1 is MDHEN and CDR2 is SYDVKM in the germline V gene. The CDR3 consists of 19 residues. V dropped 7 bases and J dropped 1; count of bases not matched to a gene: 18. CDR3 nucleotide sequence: TGTGCCAGCAAAGTTTTAATCCCCCTGCTAGCGGGAGTCCAAGAGACCCAGTACTTC. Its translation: CASKVLIPLLAGVQETQYF.

The CDR3 DNA follows: TGCAGCGTTGAACGGGGGCAAAACACCGGGGAGCTGTTTTTT. Its translation: CSVERGQNTGELFF. The chain links TRBV29-1 to TRBJ2-2; D is tentatively TRBD1 or TRBD2 (6 bases each). This CDR3 is 14 amino acids long. Trimming pared 2 bases from V and 2 bases from J, leaving 9 bases between. Per the germline V gene, CDR1 is SQVTM and CDR2 is ANQGSEA.

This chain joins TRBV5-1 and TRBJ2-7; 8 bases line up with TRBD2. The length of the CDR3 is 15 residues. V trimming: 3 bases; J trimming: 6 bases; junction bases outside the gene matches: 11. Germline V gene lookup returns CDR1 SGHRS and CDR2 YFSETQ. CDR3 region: CASSSGPGLVGEQYF. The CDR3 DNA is TGCGCCAGCAGCTCGGGCCCGGGACTAGTGGGCGAGCAGTACTTC.

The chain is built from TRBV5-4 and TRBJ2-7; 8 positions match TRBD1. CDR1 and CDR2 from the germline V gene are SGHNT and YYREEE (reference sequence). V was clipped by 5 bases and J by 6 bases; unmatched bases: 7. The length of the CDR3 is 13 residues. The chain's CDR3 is CASREGQGLEQYF. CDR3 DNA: TGTGCCAGCAGAGAAGGACAGGGCCTCGAGCAGTACTTC.

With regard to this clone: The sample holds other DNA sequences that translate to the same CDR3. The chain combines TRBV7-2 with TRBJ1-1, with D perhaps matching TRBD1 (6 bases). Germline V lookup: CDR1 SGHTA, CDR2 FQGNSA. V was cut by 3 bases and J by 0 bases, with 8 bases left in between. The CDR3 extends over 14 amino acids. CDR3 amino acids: CASSFRTVNTEAFF. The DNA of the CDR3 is TGTGCCAGCAGCTTCAGGACAGTGAACACTGAAGCTTTCTTT.

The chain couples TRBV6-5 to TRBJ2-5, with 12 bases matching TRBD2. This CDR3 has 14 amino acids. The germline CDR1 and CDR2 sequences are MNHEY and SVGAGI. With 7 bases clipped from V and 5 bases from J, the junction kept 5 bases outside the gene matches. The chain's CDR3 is CASNLAGGDETQYF. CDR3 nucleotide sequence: TGTGCCAGCAACCTAGCGGGAGGGGATGAGACCCAGTACTTC.

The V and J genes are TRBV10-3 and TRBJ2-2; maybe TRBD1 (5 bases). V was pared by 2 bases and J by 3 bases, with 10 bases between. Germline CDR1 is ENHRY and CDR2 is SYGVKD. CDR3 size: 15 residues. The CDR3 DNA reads TGTGCCATCAGTGAGCCAACCAGGGACACCGGGGAGCTGTTTTTT. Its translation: CAISEPTRDTGELFF.

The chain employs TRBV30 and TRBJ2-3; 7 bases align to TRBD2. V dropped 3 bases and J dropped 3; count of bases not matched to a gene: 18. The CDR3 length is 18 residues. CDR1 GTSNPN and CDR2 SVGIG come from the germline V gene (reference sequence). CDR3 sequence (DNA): TGTGCCTGGAGCTCTAGGGGAGGGTTACGTCCTATAACAGATACGCAGTATTTT. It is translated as CAWSSRGGLRPITDTQYF. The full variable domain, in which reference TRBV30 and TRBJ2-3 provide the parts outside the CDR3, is SQTIHQWPATLVQPVGSPLSLECTVEGTSNPNLYWYRQAAGRGLQLLFYSVGIGQISSEVPQNLSASRPQDRQFILSSKKLLLSDSGFYLCAWSSRGGLRPITDTQYFGPGTRLTVL.

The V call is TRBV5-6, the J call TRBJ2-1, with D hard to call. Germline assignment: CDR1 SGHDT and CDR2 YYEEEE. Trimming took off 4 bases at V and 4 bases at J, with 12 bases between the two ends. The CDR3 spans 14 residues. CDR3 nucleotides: TGTGCCAGCAGCCCATATTTTGGGTACAATGAGCAGTTCTTC. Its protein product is CASSPYFGYNEQFF.

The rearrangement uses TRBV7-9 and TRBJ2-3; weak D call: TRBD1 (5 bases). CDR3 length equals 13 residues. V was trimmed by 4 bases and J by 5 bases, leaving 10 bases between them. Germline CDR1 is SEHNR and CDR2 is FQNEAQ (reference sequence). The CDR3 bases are TGTGCCAGCAGCTCAGTGGGGCTAGATACGCAGTATTTT. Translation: CASSSVGLDTQYF.

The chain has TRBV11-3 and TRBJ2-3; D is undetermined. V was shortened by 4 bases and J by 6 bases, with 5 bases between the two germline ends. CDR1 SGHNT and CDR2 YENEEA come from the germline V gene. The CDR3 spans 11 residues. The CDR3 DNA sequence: TGTGCCAGCAGCTCCGGCGATACGCAGTATTTT. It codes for CASSSGDTQYF. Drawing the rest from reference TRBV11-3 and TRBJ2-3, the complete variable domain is EAGVVQSPRYKIIEKKQPVAFWCNPISGHNTLYWYLQNLGQGPELLIRYENEEAVDDSQLPKDRFSAERLKGVDSTLKIQPAELGDSAVYLCASSSGDTQYFGPGTRLTVL.

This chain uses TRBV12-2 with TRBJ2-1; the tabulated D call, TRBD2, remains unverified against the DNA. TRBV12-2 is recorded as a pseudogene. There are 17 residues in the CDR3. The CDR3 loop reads CASRYGTSEAIYNEQFF. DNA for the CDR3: TGTGCAAGTCGCTACGGGACTAGCGAAGCAATTTACAATGAGCAGTTCTTC.

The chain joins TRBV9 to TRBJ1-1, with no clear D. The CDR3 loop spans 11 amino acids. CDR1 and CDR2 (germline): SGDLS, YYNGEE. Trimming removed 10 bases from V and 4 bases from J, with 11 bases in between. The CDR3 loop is CASAEVTEAFF. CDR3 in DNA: TGTGCCTCCGCCGAGGTCACTGAAGCTTTCTTT.

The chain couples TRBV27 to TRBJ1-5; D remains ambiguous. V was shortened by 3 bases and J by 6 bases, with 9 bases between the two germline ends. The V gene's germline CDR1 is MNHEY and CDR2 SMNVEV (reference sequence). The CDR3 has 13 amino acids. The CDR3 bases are TGTGCCAGCAGTTTGGATTTGGGTCAGCCCCAGCATTTT. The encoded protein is CASSLDLGQPQHF.

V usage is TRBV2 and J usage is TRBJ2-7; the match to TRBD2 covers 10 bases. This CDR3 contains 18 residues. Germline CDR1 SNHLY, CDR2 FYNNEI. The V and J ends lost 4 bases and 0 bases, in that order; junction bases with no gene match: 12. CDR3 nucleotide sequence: TGTGCCAGCAGTGTGGCCACCGGACTAGCGGTACACTCCTACGAGCAGTACTTC. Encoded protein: CASSVATGLAVHSYEQYF.

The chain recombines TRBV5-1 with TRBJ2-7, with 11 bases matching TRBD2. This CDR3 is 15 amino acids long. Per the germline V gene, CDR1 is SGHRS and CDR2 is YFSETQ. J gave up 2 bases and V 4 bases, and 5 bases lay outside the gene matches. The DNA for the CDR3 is TGCGCCAGCAGCCTCCGTAGCGGGGGGGCCTACGAGCAGTACTTC. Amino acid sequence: CASSLRSGGAYEQYF.

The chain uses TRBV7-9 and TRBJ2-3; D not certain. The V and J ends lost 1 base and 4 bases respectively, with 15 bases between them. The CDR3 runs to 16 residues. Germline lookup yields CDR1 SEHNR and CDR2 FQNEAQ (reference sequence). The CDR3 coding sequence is TGTGCCAGCAGCTTAGATCCGCTCCCAGGCTCAGATACGCAGTATTTT. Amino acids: CASSLDPLPGSDTQYF. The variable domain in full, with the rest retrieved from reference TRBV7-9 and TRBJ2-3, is DTGVSQNPRHKITKRGQNVTFRCDPISEHNRLYWYRQTLGQGPEFLTYFQNEAQLEKSRLLSDRFSAERPKGSFSTLEIQRTEQGDSAMYLCASSLDPLPGSDTQYFGPGTRLTVL.